This T cell receptor (beta chain) appears in the sequencing data of a study of blood T cell repertoires in COVID-19. Study-level information: Donors in the United States, Italy and Spain gave samples during acute or convalescent COVID-19.

Libraries were prepared by immunoSEQ multiplex PCR; TCRdb keeps only in-frame clonotypes and omits some of them. The sample records roughly 250,000 clones, over 80% being singletons. Cohort allocation depended upon clinical history that participants reported. Cohort 3 recovery required two negative PCRs, clearance, or symptom resolution. V shed 5 bases, J shed 7 bases, and the junction held 11 bases outside the gene matches. This CDR3 is 15 amino acids long. CDR1 and CDR2 from the germline V gene are MNHEY and SVGAGI. The chain couples TRBV6-5 to TRBJ1-5, with 7 bases lining up with TRBD1. The sequence was collected from a woman between 18 and 29 years old who had recovered from COVID-19. Material for sequencing was PBMCs or T cells enriched from blood (not recorded which). The CDR3 here is CASSPTEGAEQPQHF. CDR3 bases: TGTGCCAGCAGTCCTACGGAGGGGGCCGAGCAGCCCCAGCATTTT.